The 5 T cell receptor beta chains reported below all come from one sample, sequenced in a study of OX40 agonist ivuxolimab in advanced cancers. Generated by immunoSEQ multiplex PCR, the TCRdb table keeps only in-frame clones and is missing some. The data show 59,000 or so clones, with less than 85% seen just once and roughly 4% held by the top ten. This material consisted of CD4+ or CD8+ T cells sorted from blood, taken in a trial of the OX40 agonist ivuxolimab. These receptor sequences come from an adult with an advanced solid tumor such as melanoma, head and neck, liver or kidney cancer.

This clone was picked up a small number of times. The chain uses TRBV19 and TRBJ1-5; TRBD1 matches 8 bases. The CDR3 is 13 amino acids. Germline lookup yields CDR1 LNHDA and CDR2 SQIVND (reference sequence). V trimming: 10 bases; J trimming: 5 bases; junction bases outside the gene matches: 7. The CDR3 here is CATATGGHQPQHF. CDR3 nucleotide sequence: TGTGCCACCGCCACAGGGGGGCATCAGCCCCAGCATTTT.

A few counts support this clone. The CDR3 is CASRGDTDTQYF. The CDR3 DNA reads as TGTGCCAGCAGGGGGGACACAGATACGCAGTATTTT. This rearrangement joins TRBV7-9 to TRBJ2-3, with D perhaps given as TRBD1 or TRBD2 (5 bases each). Trimming cost V 6 bases and J 2 bases, with 6 bases left between them. CDR3 length: 12 amino acids. The germline V gene has CDR1 SEHNR and CDR2 FQNEAQ (reference sequence).

This chain joins TRBV6-5 and TRBJ1-6, with D maybe TRBD1 (6 bases). CDR1 and CDR2 (germline): MNHEY, SVGAGI. Trimming left V 0 bases short and J 9 bases short, with 15 bases between. There are 16 residues in the CDR3. This CDR3 reads CASSYSRPGATSPLHF. The CDR3 DNA reads as TGTGCCAGCAGTTACTCGAGGCCGGGGGCAACTTCACCCCTCCACTTT.

The chain carries TRBV6-5 and TRBJ1-1; weak D call: TRBD1 (5 bases). The CDR3 loop spans 14 amino acids. Deletions cut 7 bases from V and 5 bases from J, with 17 bases between. Germline CDR1 is MNHEY and CDR2 is SVGAGI. CDR3 loop: CASTGGAVVTEAFF. DNA for the CDR3: TGTGCCAGCACGGGCGGGGCGGTGGTGACTGAAGCTTTCTTT.

This chain connects TRBV2 to TRBJ2-2, with D possibly TRBD2 on 5 matching bases. CDR3 length: 15 amino acids. Germline values: CDR1 SNHLY, CDR2 FYNNEI. With 10 bases removed from V and 1 base from J, the gap between germline ends came to 16 bases. The chain's CDR3 is CATTRRDMNTGELFF. The CDR3 nucleotides read TGTGCCACCACGAGACGGGATATGAACACCGGGGAGCTGTTTTTT.